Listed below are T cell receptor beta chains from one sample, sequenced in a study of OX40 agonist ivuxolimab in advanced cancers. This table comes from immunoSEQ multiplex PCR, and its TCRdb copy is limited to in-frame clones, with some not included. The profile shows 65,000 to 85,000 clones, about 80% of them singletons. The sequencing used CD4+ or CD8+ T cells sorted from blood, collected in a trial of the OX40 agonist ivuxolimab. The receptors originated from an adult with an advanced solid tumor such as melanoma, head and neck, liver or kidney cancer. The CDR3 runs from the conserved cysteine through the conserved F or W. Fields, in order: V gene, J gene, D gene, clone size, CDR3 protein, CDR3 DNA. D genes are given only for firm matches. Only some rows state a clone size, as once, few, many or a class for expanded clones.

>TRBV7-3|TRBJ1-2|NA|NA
CASSLNAGVNYGYTF
TGTGCCAGCAGCTTAAACGCGGGGGTGAACTATGGCTACACCTTC
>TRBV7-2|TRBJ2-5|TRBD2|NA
CASSRGGVETQYF
TGTGCCAGCAGCCGTGGGGGGGTGGAGACCCAGTACTTC
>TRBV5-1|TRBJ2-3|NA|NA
CASSLPGRTDTQYF
TGCGCCAGCAGCTTGCCTGGGCGCACAGATACGCAGTATTTT
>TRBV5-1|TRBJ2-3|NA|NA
CASSRLGGTDTQYF
TGCGCCAGCAGCCGGCTGGGGGGCACAGATACGCAGTATTTT
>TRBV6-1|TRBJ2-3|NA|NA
CASRGPGTDTQYF
TGTGCCAGCAGGGGACCTGGCACAGATACGCAGTATTTT
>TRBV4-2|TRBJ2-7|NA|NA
CASSQVPRQTYEQYF
TGTGCCAGCAGCCAAGTCCCGCGACAGACCTACGAGCAGTACTTC
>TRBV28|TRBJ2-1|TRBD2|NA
CASSISGSSYNEQFF
TGTGCCAGCTCGATTAGCGGGAGCTCCTACAATGAGCAGTTCTTC
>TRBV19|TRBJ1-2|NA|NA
CASKDTGLANYGYTF
TGTGCCAGTAAGGATACGGGCTTAGCTAACTATGGCTACACCTTC
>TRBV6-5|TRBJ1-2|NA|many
CASGAGVGGYTF
TGTGCCAGCGGTGCGGGGGTAGGGGGCTACACCTTC
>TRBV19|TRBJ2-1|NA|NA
CASSIFVDPNEQFF
TGTGCCAGTAGTATTTTCGTGGACCCCAATGAGCAGTTCTTC
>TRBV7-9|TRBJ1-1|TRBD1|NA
CASSLGRRRQGGTEAFF
TGTGCCAGCAGCTTAGGTCGGAGGCGACAGGGAGGGACTGAAGCTTTCTTT
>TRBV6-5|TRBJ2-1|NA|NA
CASSYASAGPNEQFF
TGTGCCAGCAGTTACGCGAGCGCGGGCCCCAATGAGCAGTTCTTC
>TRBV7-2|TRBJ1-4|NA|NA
CASSSRSASNEKLFF
TGTGCCAGCAGCAGTCGTTCCGCATCGAATGAAAAACTGTTTTTT
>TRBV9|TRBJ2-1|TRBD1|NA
CASSVVGTGYNEQFF
TGTGCCAGCAGCGTAGTGGGGACAGGCTACAATGAGCAGTTCTTC
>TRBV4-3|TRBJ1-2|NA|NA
CASSQSLLYGYTF
TGCGCCAGCAGCCAAAGCCTGCTTTATGGCTACACCTTC
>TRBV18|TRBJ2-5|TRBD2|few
CASSPGLLSETQYF
TGTGCCAGCTCACCGGGACTACTAAGCGAGACCCAGTACTTC
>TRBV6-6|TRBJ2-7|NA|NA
CATSPRYEQYF
TGTGCCACCTCCCCCCGATACGAGCAGTACTTC
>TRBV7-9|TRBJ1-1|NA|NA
CASSLPRIMNTEAFF
TGTGCCAGCAGCTTGCCCAGGATTATGAACACTGAAGCTTTCTTT
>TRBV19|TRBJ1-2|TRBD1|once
CASSIQGAVYGYTF
TGTGCCAGTAGTATCCAGGGGGCTGTCTATGGCTACACCTTC
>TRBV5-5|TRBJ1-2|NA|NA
CASSLDLPGGYTF
TGTGCCAGCAGCTTAGACCTCCCGGGTGGCTACACCTTC
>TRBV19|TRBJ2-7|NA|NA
CASSIDPARELYF
TGTGCCAGTAGTATAGATCCGGCCAGAGAACTGTACTTC
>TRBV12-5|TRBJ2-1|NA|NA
CASGLSADPYNEQFF
TGTGCTAGTGGTTTGTCGGCAGATCCCTACAATGAGCAGTTCTTC
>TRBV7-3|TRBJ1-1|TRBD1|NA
CASSRNPPSRTGENTEAFF
TGTGCCAGCAGTCGAAATCCCCCATCCCGGACAGGGGAGAACACTGAAGCTTTCTTT
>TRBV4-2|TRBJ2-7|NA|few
CASSQGGKNGEQYF
TGTGCCAGCAGCCAAGGCGGGAAGAATGGCGAGCAGTACTTC
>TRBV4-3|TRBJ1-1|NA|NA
CASSQVQTRDTEAFF
TGCGCCAGCAGCCAAGTGCAAACGAGAGACACTGAAGCTTTCTTT
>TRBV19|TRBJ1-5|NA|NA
CASSIGGVRPGQPQHF
TGTGCCAGTAGTATAGGAGGCGTGCGACCCGGTCAGCCCCAGCATTTT
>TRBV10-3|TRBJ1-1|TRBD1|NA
CAISESTGGDEAFF
TGTGCCATCAGTGAGTCGACAGGGGGCGATGAAGCTTTCTTT
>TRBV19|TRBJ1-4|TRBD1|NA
CASSIGGQGQNEKLFF
TGTGCCAGTAGTATTGGTGGACAGGGGCAGAATGAAAAACTGTTTTTT
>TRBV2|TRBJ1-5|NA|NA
CASSVAGSNQPQHF
TGTGCCAGCAGTGTCGCAGGGAGCAATCAGCCCCAGCATTTT
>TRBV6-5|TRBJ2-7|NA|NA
CASRGTRRGYEQYF
TGTGCCAGCAGGGGTACTAGGAGGGGCTACGAGCAGTACTTC
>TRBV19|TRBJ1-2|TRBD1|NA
CASSISGQGEYYGYTF
TGTGCCAGTAGTATCTCGGGACAGGGGGAATACTATGGCTACACCTTC
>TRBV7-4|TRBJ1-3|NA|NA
CASSLASIRPLSGNTIYF
TGTGCCAGCAGCTTAGCTAGTATCAGGCCCCTCTCTGGAAACACCATATATTTT
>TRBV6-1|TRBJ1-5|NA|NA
CASSSRNQPQHF
TGTGCCAGCAGTTCAAGGAATCAGCCCCAGCATTTT
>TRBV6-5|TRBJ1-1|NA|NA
CASTTRGTEAFF
TGTGCCAGCACTACTCGGGGCACTGAAGCTTTCTTT